Below are 30 T cell receptor beta chains sequenced from a single sample in a study of cytomegalovirus exposure and HLA in healthy donors. TCRdb's copy holds only in-frame clones and misses some; the assay was immunoSEQ multiplex PCR. Of 150,000 to 200,000 clones listed, 89% are singletons. The sequencing input was PBMCs. Receptors originate from a young woman in good health and CMV-seropositive.

The CDR3 is CSVVRDRGDGYTF. The DNA for the CDR3 is TGCAGCGTGGTGAGGGACAGGGGGGATGGCTACACCTTC. The genes are TRBV29-1 and TRBJ1-2, with 11 bases matching TRBD1. From germline, CDR1 is SQVTM and CDR2 ANQGSEA. V shed 6 bases, J shed 6 bases, and the junction held 6 bases outside the gene matches. The CDR3 consists of 13 residues.

V gene TRBV7-9 combines with J gene TRBJ1-4, with 10 bases that match TRBD1. CDR1 and CDR2 from the germline V gene are SEHNR and FQNEAQ (reference sequence). Trimming took 5 bases from V and 3 from J; bases not matched to a gene: 6. This CDR3 contains 16 residues. In nucleotides, the CDR3 is TGTGCCAGCAGCCGAAGACAGGGGGCTGCTAATGAAAAACTGTTTTTT. Translated, it gives CASSRRQGAANEKLFF.

CDR3 DNA: TGCAGCGTTACCACTAGCGGGTTCCGCTACGAGCAGTACTTC. It yields the protein CSVTTSGFRYEQYF. V usage is TRBV29-1 and J usage is TRBJ2-7, with TRBD2 identical over 9 bases. From germline, CDR1 is SQVTM and CDR2 ANQGSEA. This CDR3 has 14 amino acids. The V segment lost 5 bases and the J segment 3 bases; nucleotides outside the gene matches: 8.

The gene calls are TRBV28 and TRBJ2-6; TRBD1 matches 9 bases. Germline V CDR1 and CDR2: MDHEN, SYDVKM. The CDR3 spans 16 residues. Losses at the gene ends were 7 bases for V and 4 bases for J; bases not matched to a gene: 8. In DNA, the CDR3 is TGTGCCAGCAACGGACAGGGGCGTTCCGGGGCCAACGTCCTGACTTTC. This codes for CASNGQGRSGANVLTF.

This clone was counted a single time. This sequence joins TRBV27 and TRBJ1-1; a weak D match, TRBD1 (6 bases). CDR1 MNHEY and CDR2 SMNVEV come from the germline V gene (reference sequence). V was clipped by 4 bases and J by 6 bases, with 15 bases between them. The CDR3 totals 14 residues. The CDR3 sequence is CASSSGTNMAEAFF. DNA for the CDR3: TGTGCCAGCAGTTCCGGGACAAATATGGCTGAAGCTTTCTTT.

The chain is built from TRBV30 and TRBJ2-1; D gene unclear. Germline CDR1 GTSNPN, CDR2 SVGIG (reference sequence). Trimming took 0 bases from V and 7 from J, leaving 4 bases between them. CDR3 length: 11 amino acids. The CDR3, as DNA: TGTGCCTGGAGTGTAACAAATGAGCAGTTCTTC. This gives the protein CAWSVTNEQFF.

The chain uses TRBV6-6 and TRBJ2-7; 7 bases align to TRBD1. V lost 5 bases to trimming and J lost 2 bases; unmatched junction nucleotides: 6. The CDR3 has 14 amino acids. Germline CDR1 MNHNY, CDR2 SVGAGI (reference sequence). CDR3: CASSLEQGAYEQYF. In DNA form, the CDR3 reads TGTGCCAGCAGTCTGGAGCAGGGGGCCTACGAGCAGTACTTC.

CDR3 sequence: CASSFRDREKLFF. The CDR3 nucleotides read TGTGCCAGCAGTTTCAGGGACAGAGAAAAACTGTTTTTT. The chain employs TRBV28 and TRBJ1-4; 7 bases are a match to TRBD1. CDR3 length equals 13 residues. Germline V gives CDR1 MDHEN, CDR2 SYDVKM. V lost 3 bases to trimming and J lost 8 bases; unmatched junction nucleotides: 3.

The chain has TRBV7-2 and TRBJ2-7; 11 bases are a match to TRBD1. J gave up 7 bases and V 5 bases, and 7 bases lay outside the gene matches. Germline lookup yields CDR1 SGHTA and CDR2 FQGNSA. There are 14 residues in the CDR3. CDR3 amino acids: CASSEDRGPGEQYF. DNA for the CDR3: TGTGCCAGCAGCGAGGACAGGGGGCCAGGGGAGCAGTACTTC.

The chain has TRBV18 and TRBJ1-4; 9 bases match TRBD1. Trimming took 4 bases from V and 2 from J; bases not matched to a gene: 5. Germline lookup yields CDR1 KGHSH and CDR2 LQKENI. The CDR3 spans 16 residues. CDR3 bases: TGTGCCAGCTCACTCAATACAGGGGGCACTAATGAAAAACTGTTTTTT. Its protein is CASSLNTGGTNEKLFF.

J is TRBJ1-1 and V is TRBV7-9, with 7 bases fitting TRBD1. The CDR3 is 15 amino acids. Germline trimming cut 3 bases from V and 2 bases from J; bases unmatched to any gene: 6. CDR1 SEHNR and CDR2 FQNEAQ come from the germline V gene (reference sequence). CDR3 region: CASSFFRDRNTEAFF. In nucleotides, the CDR3 is TGTGCCAGCAGCTTCTTCCGGGACAGAAACACTGAAGCTTTCTTT.

The rearrangement links TRBV5-1 to TRBJ2-7; possible D gene TRBD2, 5 bases. CDR1 SGHRS and CDR2 YFSETQ come from the germline V gene. V was trimmed by 10 bases and J by 2 bases, leaving 16 bases between them. The CDR3 spans 13 residues. CDR3 DNA: TGCGCCTCACGACGGAGCGGTCCCTACGAGCAGTACTTC. The encoded protein is CASRRSGPYEQYF.

V and J are TRBV5-1 and TRBJ2-7; possible D gene TRBD2, 6 bases. The CDR3 spans 19 residues. Germline loops: CDR1 SGHRS, CDR2 YFSETQ. The V end was cut by 8 bases, the J end by 0 bases, with 30 bases between. CDR3 in amino acids: CARKPRTTGPELSSYEQYF. The CDR3 nucleotides are TGCGCCAGGAAACCCCGGACTACGGGGCCGGAACTGAGCTCCTACGAGCAGTACTTC.

The genes are TRBV7-2 and TRBJ1-3; TRBD1 might be the D (5 bases). There are 13 residues in the CDR3. Germline CDR1 is SGHTA and CDR2 is FQGNSA. Deletions cut 4 bases from V and 4 bases from J, with 8 bases between. In nucleotides, the CDR3 is TGTGCCAGCAGCTCCCGACAGGGAAACACCATATATTTT. As protein: CASSSRQGNTIYF.

This clone was observed once. The V gene is TRBV14, the J gene TRBJ2-7; tentatively, D is TRBD2 (5 bases). The ends were cut back, 4 bases at V and 4 bases at J, with 14 bases in the middle. The CDR3 runs 14 residues. Germline V gives CDR1 SGHDN, CDR2 FVKESK. CDR3 loop: CASSPLGGGYEQYF. Here the CDR3 DNA reads TGTGCCAGCAGCCCCCTTGGAGGCGGGTACGAGCAGTACTTC.

The chain uses TRBV28 and TRBJ1-2; 9 bases agree with TRBD1. CDR3 size: 13 residues. Germline loops: CDR1 MDHEN, CDR2 SYDVKM. Germline trimming cut 6 bases from V and 4 bases from J; bases unmatched to any gene: 3. The DNA for the CDR3 is TGTGCCAGCAGCACGGGACAGGGCTATGGCTACACCTTC. Translating gives CASSTGQGYGYTF.

The CDR3 sequence is CASTLWTATYEQYF. The CDR3, as DNA: TGTGCCAGCACCCTATGGACAGCAACGTACGAGCAGTACTTC. The chain recombines TRBV2 with TRBJ2-7; perhaps TRBD1 as D (6 bases). V lost 7 bases and J lost 4, with 17 bases in between. The CDR3 runs to 14 residues. Per germline, CDR1 SNHLY and CDR2 FYNNEI.

The chain is built from TRBV6-1 and TRBJ1-2; D not resolved. Between the trimmed V and J ends, which lost 1 base and 4 bases, there was a span of 7 bases. There are 13 residues in the CDR3. Germline V gene data show CDR1 as MNHNS and CDR2 as SASEGT. The chain's CDR3 is CASSEVGSYGYTF. The CDR3 coding sequence is TGTGCCAGCAGTGAAGTGGGCAGCTATGGCTACACCTTC.

This clone was detected only once. V is TRBV18 and J is TRBJ2-7, with TRBD2 identical over 8 bases. Germline CDR1 is KGHSH and CDR2 is LQKENI. The CDR3 sequence is 15 residues long. Unmatched junction bases numbered 8, after V lost 0 bases and J lost 7 bases. The CDR3 reads CASSPPSGALWEQYF. Here the CDR3 DNA reads TGTGCCAGCTCACCACCTAGCGGGGCCCTCTGGGAGCAGTACTTC.

The CDR3 nucleotides are TGTGCCAGCAGTGATGTAGCGGGAGGCAGAAATGAGCAGTTCTTC. It codes for CASSDVAGGRNEQFF. This chain connects TRBV2 to TRBJ2-1; 10 nucleotides line up with TRBD2. Germline V gives CDR1 SNHLY, CDR2 FYNNEI. Trimming removed 3 bases from V and 7 bases from J; junction bases left unmatched: 6. CDR3 length: 15 residues.

The chain recombines TRBV4-3 with TRBJ2-1, with 10 bases identical to TRBD1. V lost 1 base and J lost 1; bases outside the gene matches: 1. This CDR3 contains 16 residues. Germline assignment: CDR1 LGHNA and CDR2 YSLEER. The CDR3 loop is CASSQGDRGSYNEQFF. DNA of the CDR3: TGCGCCAGCAGCCAAGGGGACAGGGGTTCCTACAATGAGCAGTTCTTC.

This sequence joins TRBV18 and TRBJ2-7; the match to TRBD1 covers 8 bases. Germline loops: CDR1 KGHSH, CDR2 LQKENI. After removal of 3 bases from V and 7 bases from J, the junction contained 8 bases not matched to a gene. The CDR3 runs to 14 residues. The DNA of the CDR3 is TGTGCCAGCTCACCCAACCGACAGGGGTGGGAGCAGTACTTC. It codes for CASSPNRQGWEQYF.

The chain combines TRBV4-1 with TRBJ2-3; 7 bases match TRBD1. Germline V gene sequence: CDR1 MGHRA, CDR2 YSYEKL. V shed 5 bases and J 4 bases; nucleotides not matched to a gene: 6. CDR3 length: 14 residues. CDR3 sequence: CASSTRTGADTQYF. CDR3 DNA sequence: TGCGCCAGCAGCACTCGAACAGGGGCAGATACGCAGTATTTT.

The V and J genes are TRBV5-4 and TRBJ2-3; D possibly corresponds to TRBD1 (5 bases). The CDR3 has 14 amino acids. Germline CDR1 SGHNT, CDR2 YYREEE (reference sequence). V lost 1 base and J lost 1, with 7 bases in between. The CDR3 bases are TGTGCCAGCAGCTTGTTCAGGGGCACAGATACGCAGTATTTT. Translated, it gives CASSLFRGTDTQYF.

The chain combines TRBV5-1 with TRBJ2-1; D is uncertain. The germline gives CDR1 SGHRS, CDR2 YFSETQ. Trimming shortened V by 2 bases and J by 7 bases, and 10 bases separated the two germline ends. The CDR3 length is 13 residues. CDR3 nucleotides: TGCGCCAGCAGCTTAAATCTCGGGAATGAGCAGTTCTTC. It is translated as CASSLNLGNEQFF.

V gene TRBV11-3 combines with J gene TRBJ1-3, with no clear D. The CDR3 has 12 amino acids. The germline V and J ends were trimmed by 8 bases and 0 bases, with 5 bases remaining between them. Germline V gene sequence: CDR1 SGHNT, CDR2 YENEEA. CDR3 residues: CASSRSGNTIYF. The DNA for the CDR3 is TGTGCCAGCTCCCGCTCTGGAAACACCATATATTTT.

V and J are TRBV5-1 and TRBJ2-1; possibly TRBD2 for D (6 bases). Looked up from germline, CDR1 is SGHRS and CDR2 is YFSETQ. Trimming cost V 4 bases and J 0 bases, with 11 bases left between them. This CDR3 comprises 15 residues. The CDR3: CASSLGGSSYNEQFF. For the CDR3, the DNA is TGCGCCAGCAGCCTCGGGGGAAGCTCCTACAATGAGCAGTTCTTC.

The chain recombines TRBV29-1 with TRBJ1-2, with D perhaps TRBD1 (5 bases). V dropped 7 bases and J dropped 0 bases, with 21 bases sitting between them. The CDR3 spans 16 residues. Germline loops: CDR1 SQVTM, CDR2 ANQGSEA. CDR3: CSAKTVLLSANYGYTF. In DNA, the CDR3 is TGCAGCGCGAAGACAGTTTTACTTTCCGCTAACTATGGCTACACCTTC.

The genes are TRBV19 and TRBJ2-2; no firm D call. CDR3 length: 13 residues. Germline V gene data show CDR1 as LNHDA and CDR2 as SQIVND (reference sequence). Trimming shortened V by 5 bases and J by 4 bases, and 8 bases separated the two germline ends. CDR3 sequence: CASSRVTTGELFF. CDR3 DNA: TGTGCCAGTAGTCGGGTCACCACCGGGGAGCTGTTTTTT. The full variable domain, its missing parts supplied by reference TRBV19 and TRBJ2-2, is DGGITQSPKYLFRKEGQNVTLSCEQNLNHDAMYWYRQDPGQGLRLIYYSQIVNDFQKGDIAEGYSVSREKKESFPLTVTSAQKNPTAFYLCASSRVTTGELFFGEGSRLTVL.

The chain employs TRBV28 and TRBJ2-3, with D possibly matching TRBD1 (6 bases). Germline CDR1 MDHEN, CDR2 SYDVKM. V dropped 8 bases and J dropped 4 bases, with 25 bases sitting between them. This CDR3 region has 17 residues. Here the CDR3 reads CASRYGQRAPRADTQYF. CDR3 DNA: TGTGCCAGCCGGTACGGACAGAGGGCCCCGAGGGCAGATACGCAGTATTTT.